The T cell receptor beta chain under discussion was sequenced for a study of blood T cell repertoires in COVID-19. The table came from immunoSEQ multiplex PCR; TCRdb's copy has only in-frame clones and leaves some out. Of 60,000 to 70,000 clones listed, more than 75% were seen once; the top ten hold around 1.2%. This clone occurred once. The sequenced sample was peripheral blood. This TCR came from a woman in her fifties or sixties with acute or convalescent COVID-19.

CDR3: CASSFRTGGTGELFF. CDR3 DNA: TGTGCCAGCAGCTTCCGGACAGGGGGGACCGGGGAGCTGTTTTTT. This chain joins TRBV5-4 and TRBJ2-2; 10 bases are a match to TRBD1. Per the germline V gene, CDR1 is SGHNT and CDR2 is YYREEE (reference sequence). The ends lost 2 bases at V and 5 bases at J; junction bases unmatched: 3. The CDR3 runs to 15 residues.